Below are 7 T cell receptor beta chains sequenced from a single sample in a study of PD-1 blockade in classical Hodgkin lymphoma. As to time point: cycle 4 day 1 (C4D1), after less than 7 weeks of nivolumab. The patients all showed relapse after autologous stem cell transplantation, while their brentuximab vedotin exposure varied. Data came from immunoSEQ multiplex PCR; TCRdb stores just in-frame clones and leaves some out. The sample records more than 90,000 clones, just under 80% being singletons. Sequences were derived from peripheral blood mononuclear cells (PBMCs), sampled before the fourth cycle of nivolumab. All receptors come from a human donor with classical Hodgkin lymphoma.

J is TRBJ1-1 and V is TRBV12-5, with D perhaps matching TRBD1 (5 bases). The V gene's germline CDR1 is LGHNT and CDR2 FRNRAP. Trimming pared 6 bases from V and 7 bases from J, leaving 12 bases between. The CDR3 length is 12 residues. CDR3: CASGIRDREAFF. DNA for the CDR3: TGTGCTAGTGGAATCAGGGACCGTGAAGCTTTCTTT. The full variable domain, completed using reference TRBV12-5 and TRBJ1-1, is DARVTQTPRHKVTEMGQEVTMRCQPILGHNTVFWYRQTMMQGLELLAYFRNRAPLDDSGMPKDRFSAEMPDATLATLKIQPSEPRDSAVYFCASGIRDREAFFGQGTRLTVV.

Note on this clone: Sequence at one end of the junction differs from germline and may be a read error. The V gene is TRBV9, the J gene TRBJ1-5; D is unresolved. Germline CDR1 is SGDLS and CDR2 is YYNGEE. This CDR3 spans 14 amino acids. CDR3 bases: TGTGCCAGCAGCCCCCAGGTTAGCGATCAGCCCCAGCATTTT. It translates to CASSPQVSDQPQHF.

This clone was found once. The V and J genes are TRBV7-2 and TRBJ2-3, with 12 positions matching TRBD2. V dropped 5 bases and J dropped 3; count of bases not matched to a gene: 6. The germline CDR1 and CDR2 sequences are SGHTA and FQGNSA. CDR3 length: 16 residues. This chain's CDR3 is CASSPLTSGGTDTQYF. The DNA of the CDR3 is TGTGCCAGCAGCCCACTGACTAGCGGGGGAACAGATACGCAGTATTTT.

The V gene is TRBV6-5, the J gene TRBJ2-1, with no clear D. The V gene lost 4 bases and the J gene lost 6 bases, with 10 bases spanning the gap. Per the germline V gene, CDR1 is MNHEY and CDR2 is SVGAGI. The CDR3 covers 13 residues. The chain's CDR3 is CASSFQQANEQFF. CDR3 DNA: TGTGCCAGCAGTTTCCAGCAGGCCAATGAGCAGTTCTTC.

The V and J genes are TRBV7-9 and TRBJ1-4; the D gene is possibly TRBD1 (5 bases). The CDR3 spans 12 residues. The V end was cut by 10 bases, the J end by 8 bases, with 14 bases between. The germline V gene has CDR1 SEHNR and CDR2 FQNEAQ (reference sequence). This chain's CDR3 is CAIGTGVEKLFF. The CDR3 region has the DNA TGTGCCATCGGGACGGGGGTCGAAAAACTGTTTTTT.

V and J are TRBV5-4 and TRBJ1-2; 7 bases fit TRBD1. With 2 bases clipped from V and 5 bases from J, the junction kept 12 bases outside the gene matches. Germline V CDR1 and CDR2: SGHNT, YYREEE (reference sequence). The CDR3 is 16 amino acids. CDR3 bases: TGTGCCAGCAGCTTACAGGGGATCCCGTATGTATATGGCTACACCTTC. Its translation: CASSLQGIPYVYGYTF.

The chain carries TRBV13 and TRBJ1-4; D not resolved. The ends were cut back, 1 base at V and 7 bases at J, with 10 bases in the middle. CDR1 and CDR2 from the germline V gene are PRHDT and FYEKMQ (reference sequence). This CDR3 is 14 amino acids long. The CDR3 DNA reads as TGTGCCAGCAGCTTAGAGGGAGGAGGTGAAAAACTGTTTTTT. It translates to CASSLEGGGEKLFF.